The entry that follows covers one TCR beta chain sequence. The sample is drawn from a study of blood T cell repertoires in COVID-19. Study overall: The study drew acute and convalescent COVID-19 samples from the United States, Italy and Spain.

This CDR3 is built from 15 residues. CDR1 and CDR2 (germline): SNHLY, FYNNEI. The junction had 6 bases not matched to a gene; V was cut back by 4 bases and J by 2 bases. Data came from immunoSEQ multiplex PCR; TCRdb stores just in-frame clones and leaves some out. The sample yields over 450,000 clones, 80% to 90% seen once. The receptor was derived from a man between 18 and 35 years old with COVID-19, enrolled during active disease. Sequenced material: peripheral blood. The chain is built from TRBV2 and TRBJ2-3; 7 bases map to TRBD2. The CDR3 coding sequence is TGTGCCAGCAGTGTTGCGGGGGTTGCCACAGATACGCAGTATTTT. As protein: CASSVAGVATDTQYF.